The T cell receptor (beta chain) under discussion was sequenced for a study of metastatic and nonmetastatic thyroid tumors. About the study: Comparative analysis of repertoires was undertaken across blood and tumor or nodule tissue obtained from malignant and benign thyroid patients.

Study outcomes and limitations: Across blood and tumor, TCR beta diversity in malignant thyroid tumors was reportedly significantly higher than in benign nodules.

Nobody among the patients had been given any treatment before thyroid surgery. With respect to this clone: Its antigen is undetermined.

TCRdb re-processed the PCR reads through MiXCR. The sample carries roughly 4,100 clones, less than 40% recorded once. The origin of this receptor is a female donor with papillary thyroid cancer or a benign thyroid nodule (not recorded which). Some clones in this sample may be carry-over from other donors' samples. Specimen: adjacent normal tissue.

The CDR3 here is CASSSGTGSHNEQFF. CDR3 in DNA: TGTGCCAGCAGCTCCGGGACAGGGTCTCACAATGAGCAGTTCTTC. The chain has TRBV11-2 and TRBJ2-1; 9 bases align to TRBD1. Trimming cost V 4 bases and J 5 bases; bases outside gene matches: 6. Germline V CDR1 and CDR2: SGHAT, FQNNGV. This CDR3 comprises 15 residues.